Shown below are 14 T cell receptor beta chains from a single sample sequenced in a study of cytomegalovirus exposure and HLA in healthy donors. Both 60 Vbeta primers and 13 Jbeta primers went into the PCR. TCRdb's copy holds only in-frame clones and misses some; the assay was immunoSEQ multiplex PCR. The table includes roughly 100,000 clones, over 75% detected once. Sequencing was done on a sample of PBMCs. The receptors come from a female donor in good health and CMV-seropositive.

The rearrangement links TRBV2 to TRBJ1-5, with a weak D call TRBD1 (5 bases). CDR3 length: 14 residues. The V gene lost 7 bases and the J gene lost 3 bases, with 13 bases spanning the gap. Per the germline V gene, CDR1 is SNHLY and CDR2 is FYNNEI. The CDR3: CASNLGENNQPQHF. As DNA, the CDR3 is TGTGCCAGCAATTTAGGGGAAAACAATCAGCCCCAGCATTTT.

This clone was recorded a few times. The gene calls are TRBV4-2 and TRBJ2-1, with D possibly TRBD1 on 6 matching bases. V lost 2 bases, J lost 10 bases, and 15 bases lay in between. Germline V gene data show CDR1 as LGHNA and CDR2 as YNFKEQ. The CDR3 has 14 amino acids. The CDR3 loop is CASSQTQQGGEQFF. In DNA form, the CDR3 reads TGTGCCAGCAGCCAAACCCAACAGGGCGGCGAGCAGTTCTTC.

The chain recombines TRBV5-3 with TRBJ1-2; 7 nucleotides align to TRBD1. TRBV5-3 is assigned to the ORF class and has an uncertain function. The length of the CDR3 is 18 residues. The V segment lost 4 bases and the J segment 2 bases; nucleotides outside the gene matches: 17. The CDR3 loop is CARSPIPETGTDNYGYTF. The CDR3 DNA reads TGTGCCAGAAGCCCGATTCCTGAAACCGGGACAGACAACTATGGCTACACCTTC.

This chain joins TRBV28 and TRBJ2-5, with a weak D call TRBD2 (6 bases). In germline, CDR1 is MDHEN, CDR2 SYDVKM. The CDR3 covers 15 residues. V lost 7 bases to trimming and J lost 5 bases, with 20 bases between them. The CDR3 region is CASTSGWEAGETQYF. The CDR3 nucleotides are TGTGCCAGCACCTCAGGGTGGGAGGCGGGCGAGACCCAGTACTTC.

This chain links TRBV7-9 with TRBJ2-3; D perhaps matches TRBD2 (6 bases). V lost 5 bases and J lost 2, with 17 bases in between. The germline V gene encodes CDR1 SEHNR and CDR2 FQNEAQ (reference sequence). There are 16 residues in the CDR3. CDR3 region: CASSLSRDSLTDTQYF. In DNA form, the CDR3 reads TGTGCCAGCAGCCTAAGCCGGGACTCCCTCACAGATACGCAGTATTTT. Looking up the rest from reference TRBV7-9 and TRBJ2-3 gives the full variable domain: DTGVSQNPRHKITKRGQNVTFRCDPISEHNRLYWYRQTLGQGPEFLTYFQNEAQLEKSRLLSDRFSAERPKGSFSTLEIQRTEQGDSAMYLCASSLSRDSLTDTQYFGPGTRLTVL.

This chain uses TRBV6-6 with TRBJ1-1, with 10 bases identical to TRBD1. CDR1 is MNHNY and CDR2 is SVGAGI in the germline V gene (reference sequence). This CDR3 is built from 15 residues. The ends lost 2 bases at V and 10 bases at J; junction bases unmatched: 10. The chain's CDR3 is CASSYPTGQGIGAFF. DNA of the CDR3: TGTGCCAGCAGTTACCCAACGGGACAGGGGATCGGAGCTTTCTTT.

The chain joins TRBV7-9 to TRBJ2-1, with D unresolved. The CDR3 sequence is 13 residues long. Germline V gives CDR1 SEHNR, CDR2 FQNEAQ (reference sequence). V lost 2 bases to trimming and J lost 8 bases, with 10 bases between them. CDR3 sequence reads: CASSLLNFHEQFF. CDR3 sequence (DNA): TGTGCCAGCAGCTTATTAAACTTCCATGAGCAGTTCTTC.

The CDR3 DNA reads as TGTGCCAGCAGTCGGACAGTATTCAATCAGCCCCAGCATTTT. Amino acid sequence: CASSRTVFNQPQHF. The chain recombines TRBV6-5 with TRBJ1-5, with D possibly being TRBD1 (6 bases). The germline V gene has CDR1 MNHEY and CDR2 SVGAGI. The length of the CDR3 is 14 residues. V gave up 5 bases and J gave up 3 bases, with 11 bases separating them.

This chain joins TRBV7-9 and TRBJ2-7; perhaps TRBD2 as D (6 bases). This CDR3 region has 15 residues. Trimming left V 4 bases short and J 4 bases short, with 17 bases between. CDR1 is SEHNR and CDR2 is FQNEAQ in the germline V gene (reference sequence). The CDR3 sequence is CASSSEGRVTYEQYF. The CDR3 nucleotides read TGTGCCAGCAGCTCGGAGGGCAGGGTGACGTACGAGCAGTACTTC.

The chain uses TRBV19 and TRBJ1-1; TRBD1 matches 10 bases. J was trimmed by 3 bases and V by 4 bases; bases with no gene match: 5. Germline lookup yields CDR1 LNHDA and CDR2 SQIVND (reference sequence). The CDR3 length is 15 residues. The CDR3 reads CASSKPGQGYTEAFF. Written as DNA, the CDR3 is TGTGCCAGTAGTAAACCGGGACAGGGGTACACTGAAGCTTTCTTT.

This rearrangement joins TRBV19 to TRBJ2-5, with 7 bases lining up with TRBD1. Germline values: CDR1 LNHDA, CDR2 SQIVND (reference sequence). This CDR3 is 16 amino acids long. J was trimmed by 5 bases and V by 4 bases; bases with no gene match: 13. The CDR3 is CASSTRQGARMETQYF. CDR3 coding DNA: TGTGCCAGTAGTACCCGACAGGGCGCGAGGATGGAGACCCAGTACTTC.

The chain couples TRBV28 to TRBJ2-7; a weak D match, TRBD2 (7 bases). V was pared by 0 bases and J by 2 bases, with 11 bases between. Germline CDR1 and CDR2: MDHEN and SYDVKM. There are 15 residues in the CDR3. DNA of the CDR3: TGTGCCAGCAGTTTATGGGGGGGGCCTACCTACGAGCAGTACTTC. Translating gives CASSLWGGPTYEQYF.

This clone was seen more than once but under ten times. The chain employs TRBV2 and TRBJ2-5; D perhaps matches TRBD1 (6 bases). The germline V and J ends were trimmed by 6 bases and 5 bases, with 22 bases remaining between them. The CDR3 has 16 residues. Germline V gives CDR1 SNHLY, CDR2 FYNNEI. The CDR3 sequence: CASSGDPRAQGETQYF. For the CDR3, the DNA is TGTGCCAGCAGCGGGGACCCTCGGGCCCAGGGGGAGACCCAGTACTTC.

The chain employs TRBV28 and TRBJ2-7; TRBD1 might be the D (6 bases). Deletions cut 4 bases from V and 2 bases from J, with 12 bases between. This CDR3 has 14 residues. CDR1 and CDR2 from the germline V gene are MDHEN and SYDVKM. CDR3 DNA: TGTGCCAGCAGTTCCCCTTGGGACACCTACGAGCAGTACTTC. Translated, it gives CASSSPWDTYEQYF.